The 6 T cell receptor beta chains below were found in one sample sequenced in a study of blood T cell repertoires in COVID-19. Measured with immunoSEQ multiplex PCR; TCRdb has only the in-frame clones, and not every one. Among about 130,000 clones listed, about 90% were seen once. The sample comprised peripheral blood. The receptors shown here come from a woman aged 50 to 60 who had recovered from COVID-19.

The chain joins TRBV27 to TRBJ2-7; the D gene is possibly TRBD1 (5 bases). Germline V CDR1 and CDR2: MNHEY, SMNVEV (reference sequence). This CDR3 has 15 residues. The ends were cut back, 0 bases at V and 1 base at J, with 10 bases in the middle. The CDR3 DNA is TGTGCCAGCAGTTTATCGATTAGGGGATCCTACGAGCAGTACTTC. Its translation is CASSLSIRGSYEQYF.

The chain joins TRBV2 to TRBJ2-7; maybe TRBD2 (7 bases). The length of the CDR3 is 15 residues. Trimming removed 6 bases from V and 2 bases from J, with 17 bases in between. Germline CDR1 is SNHLY and CDR2 is FYNNEI. The CDR3 here is CASRLGGRGTYEQYF. As DNA, the CDR3 is TGTGCCAGCAGGTTGGGGGGGCGAGGTACCTACGAGCAGTACTTC.

The chain is built from TRBV2 and TRBJ1-6; D may be TRBD1 (5 bases). Trimming pared 0 bases from V and 7 bases from J, leaving 7 bases between. The CDR3 length is 14 residues. The V gene's germline CDR1 is SNHLY and CDR2 FYNNEI. CDR3 loop: CASSEARQNSPLHF. As DNA, the CDR3 is TGTGCCAGCAGTGAAGCCCGACAGAATTCACCCCTCCACTTT.

The CDR3 nucleotides are TGTGCCACCAGCAGAGATCCGCGACAGCCTACTTTCAATGAAAAACTGTTTTTT. Translated: CATSRDPRQPTFNEKLFF. The chain links TRBV15 to TRBJ1-4; tentative D call: TRBD1 (5 bases). Deletions cut 0 bases from V and 5 bases from J, with 19 bases between. Germline-derived CDR1 and CDR2 are LNHNV and YYDKDF (reference sequence). CDR3 length: 18 amino acids.

The chain combines TRBV3-1 (or the pseudogene TRBV3-2) with TRBJ1-6; TRBD1 matches 7 bases. Trimming cost V 8 bases and J 5 bases; bases outside gene matches: 3. In germline, CDR1 is LGHDT, CDR2 YNNKEL (reference sequence). The CDR3 spans 13 residues. The CDR3 coding sequence is TGTGCCAGCGGGGACAGTCATAATTCACCCCTCCACTTT. It specifies CASGDSHNSPLHF.

The CDR3 DNA reads TGTGCCAGCAGCTTATCTGTACAGCGAAACACCATATATTTT. Its protein is CASSLSVQRNTIYF. The rearrangement links TRBV7-9 to TRBJ1-3; D not resolved. This CDR3 is built from 14 residues. Per germline, CDR1 SEHNR and CDR2 FQNEAQ (reference sequence). Trimming removed 2 bases from V and 5 bases from J, with 10 bases in between.